The present entry profiles one T cell receptor (beta chain) with its context. Its antigen is undetermined. This entry comes from a study of blood T cells in healthy people across ages. Drawn from each donor were 8.5 to 10 milliliters of peripheral blood. Isolation per sample recovered at least 6 million PBMCs. Primed by a sample-barcoded 5' primer and a J-beta primer mix, a second PCR proceeded for about 7 to 12 cycles. A single record per CDR3 protein comes from TCRdb applying MiXCR to the 5' RACE reads. The sample lists 1.5 million to 2 million distinct CDR3 sequences, around 48% occurring once. Study-wide results and caveats: Older individuals had lower TCR beta diversity per million T cells (the decline was roughly linear).

This TCR derives from a woman in her thirties or forties in good health. Sequenced input: blood.

This CDR3 reads CASSLRARWNTEAFF. In nucleotides, the CDR3 is TGTGCCAGCAGTTTACGGGCCAGGTGGAACACTGAAGCTTTCTTT. The chain links TRBV28 to TRBJ1-1; no reliable D call. V dropped 2 bases and J dropped 1 base, with 11 bases sitting between them. The CDR3 extends over 15 amino acids. CDR1 MDHEN and CDR2 SYDVKM come from the germline V gene.